One and the same sample provided the 19 T cell receptor beta chains below, sequenced in a study of T cell responses to AZD1222 COVID-19 vaccine. Only in-frame clones appear in the TCRdb table, and some are missing; sequencing was by immunoSEQ multiplex PCR. The sample shows roughly 140,000 clones, 90% of them seen only once. The sequencing used peripheral blood, collected 28 days after the second AZD1222 dose. Every receptor here comes from an adult who received the AZD1222 COVID-19 vaccine.

The chain employs TRBV6-5 and TRBJ2-2; D is unclear. The CDR3 totals 14 residues. V lost 9 bases and J lost 6, with 17 bases in between. Per the germline V gene, CDR1 is MNHEY and CDR2 is SVGAGI. The CDR3 spells CASTGPGLSGELFF. CDR3 DNA sequence: TGTGCCAGTACCGGGCCAGGCCTTTCCGGGGAGCTGTTTTTT.

CDR3 residues: CASSSNRLAGGPLNEQFF. DNA for the CDR3: TGCGCCAGCAGCTCGAACAGACTAGCGGGGGGGCCTCTAAATGAGCAGTTCTTC. This sequence joins TRBV5-1 and TRBJ2-1, with 14 bases fitting TRBD2. The CDR3 has 18 amino acids. Germline CDR1 is SGHRS and CDR2 is YFSETQ. The junction had 12 bases not matched to a gene; V was cut back by 3 bases and J by 7 bases.

The V and J genes are TRBV12-3 or TRBV12-4 and TRBJ1-1; D is ambiguous. The CDR3 length is 13 residues. Deletions cut 8 bases from V and 2 bases from J, with 12 bases between. The CDR3 sequence: CASVLGFNTEAFF. In DNA form, the CDR3 reads TGTGCCAGCGTTTTAGGATTCAACACTGAAGCTTTCTTT.

The chain has TRBV11-1 and TRBJ2-7; 9 bases map to TRBD2. Germline loops: CDR1 SGHAT, CDR2 FQDESV (reference sequence). CDR3 length equals 15 residues. The V and J ends lost 1 base and 4 bases, in that order; junction bases with no gene match: 5. The DNA of the CDR3 is TGTGCCAGCAGCTTAGGGATAGCGGGAGAATACGAGCAGTACTTC. Its protein is CASSLGIAGEYEQYF.

The chain uses TRBV6-1 and TRBJ2-7; 8 nucleotides align to TRBD2. This CDR3 has 13 residues. The germline V gene has CDR1 MNHNS and CDR2 SASEGT. With 6 bases clipped from V and 6 bases from J, the junction kept 7 bases outside the gene matches. The CDR3 nucleotides read TGTGCCAGCAGGTCAAGCGGGAGTGGCGAGCAGTACTTC. This gives the protein CASRSSGSGEQYF.

The CDR3 loop reads CASSLGASNQPQHF. The CDR3 nucleotides read TGTGCCAGCTCACTTGGGGCCAGCAATCAGCCCCAGCATTTT. V usage is TRBV18 and J usage is TRBJ1-5, with D possibly matching TRBD1 (5 bases). Germline V gene data show CDR1 as KGHSH and CDR2 as LQKENI. The ends were cut back, 4 bases at V and 1 base at J, with 8 bases in the middle. The CDR3 is made up of 14 amino acids.

The CDR3 sequence is CASGLVGEWSSYEQYF. The CDR3 coding sequence is TGTGCTAGTGGTTTGGTCGGTGAGTGGAGCTCCTACGAGCAGTACTTC. This sequence joins TRBV12-5 and TRBJ2-7; D is undetermined. V was shortened by 0 bases and J by 0 bases, with 12 bases between the two germline ends. CDR3 length equals 16 residues. CDR1 LGHNT and CDR2 FRNRAP come from the germline V gene.

The V gene is TRBV5-5, the J gene TRBJ1-4; D may be TRBD1 (5 bases). The CDR3 runs to 17 residues. V was trimmed by 3 bases and J by 5 bases, leaving 20 bases between them. Per germline, CDR1 SGHKS and CDR2 YYEKEE (reference sequence). The CDR3 region is CASSYFATQELNEKLFF. The CDR3 DNA follows: TGTGCCAGCAGCTACTTTGCGACACAGGAGTTGAATGAAAAACTGTTTTTT. Supplemented by reference TRBV5-5 and TRBJ1-4, the full variable domain reads DAGVTQSPTHLIKTRGQQVTLRCSPISGHKSVSWYQQVLGQGPQFIFQYYEKEERGRGNFPDRFSARQFPNYSSELNVNALLLGDSALYLCASSYFATQELNEKLFFGSGTQLSVL.

This chain links TRBV27 with TRBJ2-2; a weak D match, TRBD1 (6 bases). V gave up 3 bases and J gave up 1 base, with 9 bases separating them. Germline V CDR1 and CDR2: MNHEY, SMNVEV (reference sequence). This CDR3 has 15 amino acids. CDR3 loop: CASSFWTENTGELFF. The CDR3, as DNA: TGTGCCAGCAGTTTTTGGACAGAGAACACCGGGGAGCTGTTTTTT.

The J gene is TRBJ2-5, the V gene TRBV4-1; 13 bases are a match to TRBD2. The length of the CDR3 is 17 residues. Trimming at V came to 5 bases and at J to 1 base, leaving 7 bases not matched to a gene. The germline CDR1 and CDR2 sequences are MGHRA and YSYEKL. In DNA form, the CDR3 reads TGCGCCAGCAGCGGGAAAGGACTAGCGGGAGCCCAAGAGACCCAGTACTTC. Translating gives CASSGKGLAGAQETQYF.

The J gene is TRBJ1-3, the V gene TRBV5-5, with D possibly matching TRBD1 (6 bases). Germline V lookup: CDR1 SGHKS, CDR2 YYEKEE (reference sequence). Trimming removed 1 base at V and 0 bases at J, with 8 bases between. CDR3 length equals 15 residues. The CDR3 is CASSLWTASGNTIYF. DNA of the CDR3: TGTGCCAGCAGCTTGTGGACAGCCTCTGGAAACACCATATATTTT. Together with reference TRBV5-5 and TRBJ1-3, the CDR3 gives the full variable domain: DAGVTQSPTHLIKTRGQQVTLRCSPISGHKSVSWYQQVLGQGPQFIFQYYEKEERGRGNFPDRFSARQFPNYSSELNVNALLLGDSALYLCASSLWTASGNTIYFGEGSWLTVV.

The chain employs TRBV28 and TRBJ2-7; either TRBD1 or TRBD2 may supply D (5 bases each). Trimming removed 5 bases from V and 3 bases from J, with 20 bases in between. This CDR3 has 16 residues. Germline V lookup: CDR1 MDHEN, CDR2 SYDVKM. CDR3 loop: CASSGTDSIGFYEQYF. The CDR3 nucleotides read TGTGCCAGCAGTGGGACCGACAGTATAGGGTTCTACGAGCAGTACTTC.

DNA for the CDR3: TGTGCCAGCAGCTTAGTGGGGACAGAAAATCAGCCCCAGCATTTT. Translating it yields CASSLVGTENQPQHF. The chain uses TRBV7-2 and TRBJ1-5; 7 bases align to TRBD1. This CDR3 spans 15 amino acids. CDR1 and CDR2 (germline): SGHTA, FQGNSA. Losses at the gene ends were 1 base for V and 4 bases for J; bases not matched to a gene: 4.

The V call is TRBV2, the J call TRBJ2-3, with a tentative D call TRBD2 (5 bases). In germline, CDR1 is SNHLY, CDR2 FYNNEI. This CDR3 has 15 residues. Trimming took off 2 bases at V and 2 bases at J, with 11 bases between the two ends. CDR3 residues: CASSEISGPTDTQYF. CDR3 nucleotide sequence: TGTGCCAGCAGTGAAATAAGCGGACCCACAGATACGCAGTATTTT.

The chain has TRBV6-5 and TRBJ2-3; the D is unclear. Per the germline V gene, CDR1 is MNHEY and CDR2 is SVGAGI. The V end was cut by 10 bases, the J end by 6 bases, with 14 bases between. CDR3 length equals 12 residues. The CDR3 spells CATQGFGDTQYF. CDR3 in DNA: TGTGCCACCCAAGGCTTCGGTGATACGCAGTATTTT.

The CDR3 here is CASFGGTGYTF. CDR3 sequence (DNA): TGTGCCAGCTTCGGAGGGACCGGCTACACCTTC. The rearrangement links TRBV6-1 to TRBJ1-2; D is possibly TRBD1 (5 bases). From germline, CDR1 is MNHNS and CDR2 SASEGT. V shed 8 bases and J shed 8 bases, with 12 bases lying between them. The CDR3 loop spans 11 amino acids.

In nucleotides, the CDR3 is TGTGCCACCAGCAGAGATGACAGGGATGGGGGTGTGCAGTTCTTC. Its protein product is CATSRDDRDGGVQFF. The rearrangement uses TRBV15 and TRBJ2-1; the match to TRBD1 covers 7 bases. The V segment lost 0 bases and the J segment 12 bases; nucleotides outside the gene matches: 11. The germline V gene has CDR1 LNHNV and CDR2 YYDKDF (reference sequence). The CDR3 length is 15 residues.

The gene calls are TRBV3-1 (or the pseudogene TRBV3-2) and TRBJ1-1; D remains unclear. The CDR3 is 15 residues long. From germline, CDR1 is LGHDT and CDR2 YNNKEL (reference sequence). Trimming took 0 bases from V and 1 from J, leaving 9 bases between them. CDR3: CASSQDGRQNTEAFF. The CDR3 region has the DNA TGTGCCAGCAGCCAAGACGGACGTCAGAACACTGAAGCTTTCTTT.

V usage is TRBV2 and J usage is TRBJ2-7; no clear D gene. This CDR3 region has 16 residues. Germline lookup yields CDR1 SNHLY and CDR2 FYNNEI. Trimming stripped 8 bases from V and 1 base from J, with 21 bases between. CDR3 amino acids: CASSRPTDQNSYEQYF. The DNA for the CDR3 is TGTGCCAGCTCAAGGCCCACTGATCAAAATTCCTACGAGCAGTACTTC.